Shown below are 26 T cell receptor beta chains from a single sample sequenced in a study of cytomegalovirus exposure and HLA in healthy donors. The protocol was immunoSEQ multiplex PCR, while the TCRdb copy is restricted to in-frame clones and leaves out a portion. This sample has over 200,000 clones, with over 80% found just once. Sample: PBMCs. These receptors were collected from a woman in her twenties or thirties in good health and CMV-seropositive.

CDR3: CASSSGQMREQYF. CDR3 coding DNA: TGTGCCAGCAGTTCGGGACAAATGAGAGAGCAGTACTTC. This chain connects TRBV27 to TRBJ2-7, with D perhaps TRBD1 (6 bases). Trimming pared 4 bases from V and 7 bases from J, leaving 14 bases between. The CDR3 runs to 13 residues. Looked up from germline, CDR1 is MNHEY and CDR2 is SMNVEV (reference sequence).

The rearrangement links TRBV11-3 to TRBJ1-1, with 7 nucleotides matching TRBD1. Germline lookup yields CDR1 SGHNT and CDR2 YENEEA. The CDR3 sequence is 15 residues long. Unmatched junction bases numbered 8, after V lost 5 bases and J lost 2 bases. CDR3 protein: CASSPLGQINTEAFF. CDR3 sequence (DNA): TGTGCCAGCAGCCCACTGGGACAGATAAACACTGAAGCTTTCTTT.

The chain joins TRBV30 to TRBJ2-1; D is possibly TRBD1 or TRBD2 (5 bases each). Germline CDR1 reads GTSNPN; CDR2 reads SVGIG (reference sequence). V was pared by 4 bases and J by 6 bases, with 13 bases between. This CDR3 contains 13 residues. In nucleotides, the CDR3 is TGTGCCTGGACGACGGGACGGGGCAATGAGCAGTTCTTC. Amino acids: CAWTTGRGNEQFF.

J is TRBJ2-7 and V is TRBV11-2; D remains unclear. Trimming cost V 1 base and J 6 bases, with 10 bases left between them. The CDR3 consists of 13 residues. Germline lookup yields CDR1 SGHAT and CDR2 FQNNGV. The CDR3 reads CASSLGRFGEQYF. The CDR3, as DNA: TGTGCCAGCAGCTTAGGGCGGTTTGGCGAGCAGTACTTC.

This sequence joins TRBV29-1 and TRBJ1-2; the D gene is possibly TRBD1 (5 bases). CDR1 is SQVTM and CDR2 is ANQGSEA in the germline V gene. The CDR3 sequence is 14 residues long. The V gene lost 6 bases and the J gene lost 8 bases, with 22 bases spanning the gap. The CDR3: CSVRGTDHLWGYTF. The CDR3 DNA follows: TGCAGCGTACGAGGGACCGACCATTTATGGGGCTACACCTTC.

The rearrangement uses TRBV4-1 and TRBJ2-4; D might be TRBD2 (6 bases). This CDR3 contains 18 residues. Trimming cost V 1 base and J 0 bases, with 16 bases left between them. Germline values: CDR1 MGHRA, CDR2 YSYEKL. This CDR3 is CASSQGNGRQKAKNIQYF. Written as DNA, the CDR3 is TGCGCCAGCAGCCAAGGGAACGGGAGACAGAAAGCCAAAAACATTCAGTACTTC.

The V gene is TRBV11-2, the J gene TRBJ2-1, with 8 nucleotides matching TRBD2. V lost 5 bases, J lost 8 bases, and 8 bases stayed unmatched. The germline V gene has CDR1 SGHAT and CDR2 FQNNGV. This CDR3 has 14 amino acids. CDR3 DNA sequence: TGTGCCAGCAGCCCCGGACTAGCCAGCCATGAGCAGTTCTTC. This sequence encodes CASSPGLASHEQFF.

Here the CDR3 DNA reads TGCGCCAGCAGTGAGGGAGTACTAGCGCGAAGAGAGGAGACCCAGTACTTC. It encodes CASSEGVLARREETQYF. The gene calls are TRBV10-2 and TRBJ2-5, with 7 bases aligning to TRBD2. In germline, CDR1 is WSHSY, CDR2 SAAADI. The CDR3 runs to 17 residues. J lost 5 bases, V lost 2 bases, and 14 bases had no gene match.

As for this clone: One junction end does not reproduce the germline sequence, and a read error may be involved. This chain joins TRBV5-1 and TRBJ2-7; 8 nucleotides match TRBD1. Germline values: CDR1 SGHRS, CDR2 YFSETQ. This CDR3 is 16 amino acids long. The CDR3 reads CASRLGMTGESYEQYF. The CDR3, as DNA: TGCGCCAGCAGATTGGGCATGACAGGGGAGAGCTACGAGCAGTACTTC.

The chain couples TRBV25-1 to TRBJ1-1, with 9 bases fitting TRBD1. Germline V gene data show CDR1 as MGHDK and CDR2 as SYGVNS. The CDR3 length is 14 residues. V lost 6 bases, J lost 1 base, and 3 bases stayed unmatched. The DNA for the CDR3 is TGTGCCAGCAGCTTGACAGGGGGGAACACTGAAGCTTTCTTT. It yields the protein CASSLTGGNTEAFF.

The rearrangement links TRBV5-1 to TRBJ2-2; unclear D gene. CDR3 length: 19 amino acids. The germline V gene has CDR1 SGHRS and CDR2 YFSETQ. Trimming took off 4 bases at V and 2 bases at J, with 24 bases between the two ends. CDR3 bases: TGCGCCAGCAGCCAAACAGCTATCCATACCGGCCCCAACACCGGGGAGCTGTTTTTT. It yields the protein CASSQTAIHTGPNTGELFF.

V and J are TRBV27 and TRBJ1-1, with D perhaps matching TRBD1 (5 bases). The germline V gene encodes CDR1 MNHEY and CDR2 SMNVEV (reference sequence). This CDR3 comprises 15 residues. The V end lost 5 bases, the J end lost 0 bases, and 13 bases lay between the germline ends. The CDR3 nucleotides read TGTGCCAGCAGTCGACAGTACCCAATGAACACTGAAGCTTTCTTT. Translation gives CASSRQYPMNTEAFF.

The chain employs TRBV27 and TRBJ2-1; TRBD2 is a possible D gene (6 bases). The CDR3 is made up of 16 amino acids. Germline V gene lookup returns CDR1 MNHEY and CDR2 SMNVEV (reference sequence). The germline V and J ends were trimmed by 5 bases and 0 bases, with 14 bases remaining between them. CDR3 in DNA: TGTGCCAGCAGTCCGTTAGCGGTGAGCTCCTACAATGAGCAGTTCTTC. Encoded protein: CASSPLAVSSYNEQFF.

This sequence joins TRBV10-3 and TRBJ2-5, with 9 bases matching TRBD1. V lost 6 bases and J lost 7; bases outside the gene matches: 9. Germline V CDR1 and CDR2: ENHRY, SYGVKD. This CDR3 has 14 amino acids. The CDR3 coding sequence is TGTGCCATCAGACGACCTGACAGGGGGGCGACCCAGTACTTC. This sequence encodes CAIRRPDRGATQYF.

This sequence joins TRBV4-1 and TRBJ2-7; D remains unclear. V lost 0 bases and J lost 0, with 15 bases in between. The CDR3 contains 17 residues. Germline lookup yields CDR1 MGHRA and CDR2 YSYEKL. The CDR3 region has the DNA TGCGCCAGCAGCCAAGATCACCTCCGACACGCCTCCTACGAGCAGTACTTC. It codes for CASSQDHLRHASYEQYF.

The rearrangement links TRBV11-2 to TRBJ2-1; TRBD2 might be the D (6 bases). Trimming left V 2 bases short and J 7 bases short, with 24 bases between. The CDR3 consists of 18 residues. Germline V gene lookup returns CDR1 SGHAT and CDR2 FQNNGV. The DNA of the CDR3 is TGTGCCAGCAGCTTAAGCTTTAGAGGGCTGGGAGGAATGAATGAGCAGTTCTTC. Amino acids: CASSLSFRGLGGMNEQFF.

V usage is TRBV10-3 and J usage is TRBJ2-3; D is perhaps TRBD1 (6 bases). Trimming cost V 5 bases and J 3 bases, with 12 bases left between them. This CDR3 spans 14 amino acids. Germline V gene sequence: CDR1 ENHRY, CDR2 SYGVKD. The CDR3, as DNA: TGTGCCATCAGTCCGGGACAAGTGACAGATACGCAGTATTTT. Its protein product is CAISPGQVTDTQYF.

The CDR3 reads CASSLGRGPSGELFF. In DNA form, the CDR3 reads TGTGCCAGCAGTTTGGGCAGGGGGCCTAGCGGGGAGCTGTTTTTT. The rearrangement joins TRBV27 to TRBJ2-2, with 8 positions matching TRBD1. The germline gives CDR1 MNHEY, CDR2 SMNVEV (reference sequence). This CDR3 region has 15 residues. The J segment lost 7 bases and the V segment lost 3 bases, leaving 7 bases of the junction unmatched.

The chain recombines TRBV27 with TRBJ2-1; tentatively, D is TRBD2 (5 bases). The CDR3 contains 16 residues. V shed 3 bases and J shed 4 bases, with 16 bases lying between them. The germline CDR1 and CDR2 sequences are MNHEY and SMNVEV (reference sequence). The CDR3 sequence is CASSLSEEVAYNEQFF. The CDR3 DNA follows: TGTGCCAGCAGTTTGAGTGAGGAGGTTGCTTACAATGAGCAGTTCTTC.

This chain links TRBV6-5 with TRBJ1-1, with TRBD1 matching 7 bases. This CDR3 comprises 13 residues. The V segment lost 9 bases and the J segment 0 bases; nucleotides outside the gene matches: 4. From germline, CDR1 is MNHEY and CDR2 SVGAGI. The CDR3: CASLRGVNTEAFF. The CDR3 nucleotides are TGTGCCAGTCTCAGGGGGGTGAACACTGAAGCTTTCTTT.

The V and J genes are TRBV7-9 and TRBJ1-5, with D possibly matching TRBD1 (6 bases). The CDR3 has 16 residues. With 5 bases removed from V and 0 bases from J, the gap between germline ends came to 14 bases. Germline V lookup: CDR1 SEHNR, CDR2 FQNEAQ (reference sequence). The CDR3 region has the DNA TGTGCCAGCAGCCTGCGGGCAGGGGATAGCAATCAGCCCCAGCATTTT. Its protein is CASSLRAGDSNQPQHF.

The CDR3 loop reads CASSGRQGANYGYTF. As DNA, the CDR3 is TGTGCCAGCAGCGGAAGACAGGGAGCTAACTATGGCTACACCTTC. The rearrangement uses TRBV7-9 and TRBJ1-2, with 7 bases lining up with TRBD1. V was clipped by 5 bases and J by 0 bases; unmatched bases: 6. Germline assignment: CDR1 SEHNR and CDR2 FQNEAQ (reference sequence). The CDR3 is 15 amino acids.

The chain is built from TRBV5-4 and TRBJ2-2; 8 bases match TRBD2. Germline V gene lookup returns CDR1 SGHNT and CDR2 YYREEE (reference sequence). CDR3 length equals 17 residues. Trimming removed 3 bases from V and 1 base from J; junction bases left unmatched: 8. The CDR3 DNA reads TGTGCCAGCAGCTCGGGTGGGCTAGCGGGGAACACCGGGGAGCTGTTTTTT. Translated: CASSSGGLAGNTGELFF.

The CDR3 nucleotides read TGTGCCAGCAGTTCCCTTGGACAGGGAAACACTGAAGCTTTCTTT. It yields the protein CASSSLGQGNTEAFF. V and J are TRBV6-6 and TRBJ1-1, with TRBD1 matching over 8 bases. The CDR3 runs 15 residues. Unmatched junction bases numbered 6, after V lost 4 bases and J lost 2 bases. The germline V gene has CDR1 MNHNY and CDR2 SVGAGI (reference sequence).

This clone appeared once. V gene TRBV6-5 combines with J gene TRBJ1-1, with D unresolved. Trimming took off 2 bases at V and 0 bases at J, with 7 bases between the two ends. CDR1 and CDR2 from the germline V gene are MNHEY and SVGAGI. The CDR3 extends over 14 amino acids. The CDR3 coding sequence is TGTGCCAGCAGTTACCAGGCGCTGAACACTGAAGCTTTCTTT. Translating it yields CASSYQALNTEAFF.

This chain links TRBV4-1 with TRBJ2-2; 8 nucleotides line up with TRBD2. This CDR3 comprises 16 residues. Germline V gene data show CDR1 as MGHRA and CDR2 as YSYEKL. Losses at the gene ends were 2 bases for V and 3 bases for J; bases not matched to a gene: 5. DNA for the CDR3: TGCGCCAGCAGCCAATTATTAGCGGGGTACACCGGGGAGCTGTTTTTT. Translation: CASSQLLAGYTGELFF.